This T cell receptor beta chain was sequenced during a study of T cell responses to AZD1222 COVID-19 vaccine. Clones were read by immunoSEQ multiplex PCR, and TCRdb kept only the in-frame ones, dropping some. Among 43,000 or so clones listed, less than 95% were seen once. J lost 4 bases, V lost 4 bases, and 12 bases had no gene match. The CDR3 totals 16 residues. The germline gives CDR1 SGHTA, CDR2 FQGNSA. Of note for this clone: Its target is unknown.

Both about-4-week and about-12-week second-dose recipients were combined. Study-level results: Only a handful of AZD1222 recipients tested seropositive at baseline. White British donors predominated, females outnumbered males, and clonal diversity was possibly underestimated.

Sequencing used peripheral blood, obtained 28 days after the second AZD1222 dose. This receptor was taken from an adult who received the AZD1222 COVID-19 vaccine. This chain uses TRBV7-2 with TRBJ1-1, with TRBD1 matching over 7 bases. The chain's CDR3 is CASSSGQNHWGTEAFF. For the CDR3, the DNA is TGTGCCAGCAGCTCGGGACAGAACCACTGGGGCACTGAAGCTTTCTTT.